The rows below give T cell receptor beta chains drawn from one sample of a study of CD8 T cells in Susac syndrome. Each CDR3 protein is one row after TCRdb ran MiXCR on the immunoSEQ multiplex PCR reads. The table includes 130,000 or so distinct CDR3 sequences, about 95% detected once. Input material: CD4+ T cells from PBMCs. These receptors were taken from a human donor in good health. CDR3s include the opening cysteine and the closing phenylalanine or tryptophan.

J gene	V gene	CDR3 protein
TRBJ2-6	TRBV7-9	CASSLDRSGANVLTF
TRBJ1-3	TRBV3-1	CASNTGQLDSGNTIYF
TRBJ2-1	TRBV27	CASMGRREVDEQFF
TRBJ2-5	TRBV7-9	CASIPGQGQETQYF
TRBJ1-2	TRBV12-3/TRBV12-4	CASSSPRGSENYGYTF
TRBJ1-6	TRBV20-1	CSARGVAVRNSPLHF
TRBJ2-5	TRBV7-2	CASSLVQGGQETQYF
TRBJ2-7	TRBV6-1	CASSPLGLARRSDEQYF
TRBJ2-5	TRBV29-1	CSFSGSKQETQYF
TRBJ1-4	TRBV2	CASSELAPAGEKLFF
TRBJ1-2	TRBV7-3	CASSPSGAVANYGYTF
TRBJ2-1	TRBV7-3	CASSSMTSGPQFF
TRBJ2-2	TRBV27	CASREARSPGELFF
TRBJ2-5	TRBV5-6	CASSLAASVETQYF
TRBJ2-1	TRBV29-1	CSVRPSGSPSSYNEQFF
TRBJ2-5	TRBV7-2	CASSPLRGGETQYF
TRBJ2-3	TRBV20-1	CSAQGQGSTDTQYF
TRBJ2-7	TRBV6-2/TRBV6-3	CASRTSGYEQYF
TRBJ2-7	TRBV20-1	CSVPYGEQYF
TRBJ2-5	TRBV7-9	CASTLAGTVETQYF
TRBJ2-7	TRBV20-1	CSSTTTGQYEQYF
TRBJ2-5	TRBV5-1	CASSLGAGETQYF
TRBJ2-7	TRBV12-3/TRBV12-4	CASSRLAGGGEQYF
TRBJ2-3	TRBV20-1	CSASEASKGTDTQYF
TRBJ2-3	TRBV15	CATSRAIADTQYF
TRBJ2-5	TRBV4-3	CASSHGSSGANQETQYF
TRBJ1-2	TRBV14	CASSRIGARSYGYTF
TRBJ2-3	TRBV5-1	CASSLGLVTDTQYF
TRBJ2-3	TRBV2	CASNSGSALVGDDTQYF
TRBJ2-3	TRBV7-9	CASSNRQGLEADTQYF
TRBJ2-2	TRBV28	CASVLGAPNTGELFF
TRBJ2-4	TRBV6-2/TRBV6-3	CASGRGNLAKNIQYF
TRBJ2-1	TRBV15	CATSRGGLAAEQFF
TRBJ1-1	TRBV12-3/TRBV12-4	CASSFMVGGRGTEAFF
TRBJ2-7	TRBV7-8	CASSFNGPYEQYF
TRBJ2-7	TRBV11-2	CASSSYPLVPYEQYF
TRBJ2-7	TRBV7-9	CASSETSGRTYEQYF
TRBJ2-3	TRBV11-2	CASSSIITGSDTQYF
TRBJ2-7	TRBV2	CASRYARQGTSEQYF
TRBJ1-5	TRBV10-1	CASSVTNQPQHF
TRBJ2-6	TRBV7-3	CASSPGPGNVLTF
TRBJ1-1	TRBV10-3	CAISNRGKGNTEAFF
TRBJ2-3	TRBV5-1	CASSLAGRGSTDTQYF
TRBJ2-2	TRBV20-1	CSAPPSSLHGELFF
TRBJ1-1	TRBV30	CAWSVLGGFPNTEAFF
TRBJ2-3	TRBV6-1	CASSDIGGKRPDTQYF
TRBJ2-7	TRBV20-1	CSGSAGVEQYF
TRBJ2-7	TRBV7-2	CASSLAASGGQYF
TRBJ1-3	TRBV30	CAWTGSGNTIYF
TRBJ2-6	TRBV5-1	CASSLSSSIGGANVLTF
TRBJ2-5	TRBV24-1	CATSDSIQETQYF
TRBJ2-7	TRBV7-2	CASSFPRGGSSYEQYF
TRBJ2-5	TRBV19	CATTPGGARETQYF
TRBJ1-2	TRBV30	CAWSVRTGYTF
TRBJ2-1	TRBV27	CASSLWGESYNEQFF